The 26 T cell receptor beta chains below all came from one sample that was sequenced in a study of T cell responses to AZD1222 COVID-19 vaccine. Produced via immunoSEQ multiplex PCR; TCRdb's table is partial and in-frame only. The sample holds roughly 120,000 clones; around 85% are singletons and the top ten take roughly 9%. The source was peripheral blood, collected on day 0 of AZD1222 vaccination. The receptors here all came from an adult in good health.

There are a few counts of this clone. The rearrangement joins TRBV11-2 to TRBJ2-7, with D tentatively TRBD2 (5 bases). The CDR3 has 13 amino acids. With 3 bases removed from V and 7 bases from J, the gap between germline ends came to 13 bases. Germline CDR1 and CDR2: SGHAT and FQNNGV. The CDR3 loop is CASSFIYTGEQYF. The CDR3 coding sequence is TGTGCCAGCAGCTTCATCTACACGGGGGAGCAGTACTTC.

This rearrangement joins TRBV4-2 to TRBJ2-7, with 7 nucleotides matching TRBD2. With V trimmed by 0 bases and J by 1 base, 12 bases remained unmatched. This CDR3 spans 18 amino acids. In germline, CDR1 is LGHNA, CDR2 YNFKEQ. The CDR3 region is CASSQEYSIGLGSYEQYF. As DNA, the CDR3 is TGTGCCAGCAGCCAAGAATACTCTATCGGACTAGGGTCCTACGAGCAGTACTTC.

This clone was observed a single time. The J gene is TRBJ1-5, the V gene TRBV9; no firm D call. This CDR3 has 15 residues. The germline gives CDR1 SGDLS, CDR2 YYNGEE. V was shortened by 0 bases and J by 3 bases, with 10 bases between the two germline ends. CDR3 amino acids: CASSVDGSDNQPQHF. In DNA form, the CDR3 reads TGTGCCAGCAGCGTAGACGGCAGTGACAATCAGCCCCAGCATTTT.

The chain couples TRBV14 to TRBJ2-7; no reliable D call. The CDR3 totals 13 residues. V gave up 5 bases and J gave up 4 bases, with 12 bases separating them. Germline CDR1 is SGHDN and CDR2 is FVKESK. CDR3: CASSLGYPYEQYF. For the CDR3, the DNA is TGTGCCAGCAGCTTGGGCTACCCGTACGAGCAGTACTTC.

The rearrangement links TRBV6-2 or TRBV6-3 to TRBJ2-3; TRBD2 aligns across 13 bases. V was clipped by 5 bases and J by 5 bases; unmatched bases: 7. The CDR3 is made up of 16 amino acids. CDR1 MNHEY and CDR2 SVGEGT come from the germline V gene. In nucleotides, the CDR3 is TGTGCCAGCAGTCTCGGACTAGCGGGAGTGCGAGATACGCAGTATTTT. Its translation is CASSLGLAGVRDTQYF.

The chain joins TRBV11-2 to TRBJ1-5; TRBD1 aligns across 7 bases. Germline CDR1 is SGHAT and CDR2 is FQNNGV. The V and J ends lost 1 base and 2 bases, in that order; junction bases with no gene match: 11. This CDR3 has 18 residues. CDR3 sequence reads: CASSLGGDRTVGNQPQHF. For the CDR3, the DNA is TGTGCCAGCAGCTTAGGAGGGGACAGAACCGTGGGCAATCAGCCCCAGCATTTT. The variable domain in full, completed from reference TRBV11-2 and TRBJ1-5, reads EAGVAQSPRYKIIEKRQSVAFWCNPISGHATLYWYQQILGQGPKLLIQFQNNGVVDDSQLPKDRFSAERLKGVDSTLKIQPAKLEDSAVYLCASSLGGDRTVGNQPQHFGDGTRLSIL.

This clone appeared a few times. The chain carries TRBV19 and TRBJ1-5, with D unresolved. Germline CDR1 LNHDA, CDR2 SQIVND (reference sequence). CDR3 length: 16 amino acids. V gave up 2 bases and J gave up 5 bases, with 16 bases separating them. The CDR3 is CASSIFRRGPHQPQHF. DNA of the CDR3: TGTGCCAGTAGTATATTTAGGCGCGGACCTCATCAGCCCCAGCATTTT. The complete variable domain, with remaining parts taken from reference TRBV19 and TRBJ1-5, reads DGGITQSPKYLFRKEGQNVTLSCEQNLNHDAMYWYRQDPGQGLRLIYYSQIVNDFQKGDIAEGYSVSREKKESFPLTVTSAQKNPTAFYLCASSIFRRGPHQPQHFGDGTRLSIL.

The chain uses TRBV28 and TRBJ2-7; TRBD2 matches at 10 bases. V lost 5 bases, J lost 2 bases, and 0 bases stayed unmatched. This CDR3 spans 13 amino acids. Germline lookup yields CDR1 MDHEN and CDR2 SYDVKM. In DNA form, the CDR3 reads TGTGCCAGCAGTAGCGGGAGGGCCTACGAGCAGTACTTC. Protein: CASSSGRAYEQYF.

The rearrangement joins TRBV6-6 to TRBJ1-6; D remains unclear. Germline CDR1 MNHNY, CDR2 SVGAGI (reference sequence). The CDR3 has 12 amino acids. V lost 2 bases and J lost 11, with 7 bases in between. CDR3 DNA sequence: TGTGCCAGCAGTTACAGCGAGACACCCCTCCACTTT. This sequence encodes CASSYSETPLHF.

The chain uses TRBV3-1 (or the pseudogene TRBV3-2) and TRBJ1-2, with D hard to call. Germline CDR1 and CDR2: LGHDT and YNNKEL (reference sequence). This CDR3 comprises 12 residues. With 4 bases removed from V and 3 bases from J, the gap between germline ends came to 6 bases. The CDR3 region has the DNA TGTGCCAGCAGCCGTGGCCACTATGGCTACACCTTC. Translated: CASSRGHYGYTF.

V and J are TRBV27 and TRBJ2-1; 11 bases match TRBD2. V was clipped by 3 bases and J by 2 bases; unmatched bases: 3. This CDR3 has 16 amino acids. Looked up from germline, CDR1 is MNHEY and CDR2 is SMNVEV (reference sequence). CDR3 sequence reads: CASSFQTSGTYNEQFF. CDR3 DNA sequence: TGTGCCAGCAGTTTCCAGACTAGCGGGACCTACAATGAGCAGTTCTTC.

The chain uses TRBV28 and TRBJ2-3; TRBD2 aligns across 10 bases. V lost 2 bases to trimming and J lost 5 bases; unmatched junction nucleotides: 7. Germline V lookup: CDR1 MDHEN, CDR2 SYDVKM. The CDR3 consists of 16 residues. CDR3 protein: CASSLKAGGPRDTQYF. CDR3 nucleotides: TGTGCCAGCAGTTTAAAAGCGGGAGGGCCTAGAGATACGCAGTATTTT. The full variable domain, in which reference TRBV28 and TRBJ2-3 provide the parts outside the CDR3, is DVKVTQSSRYLVKRTGEKVFLECVQDMDHENMFWYRQDPGLGLRLIYFSYDVKMKEKGDIPEGYSVSREKKERFSLILESASTNQTSMYLCASSLKAGGPRDTQYFGPGTRLTVL.

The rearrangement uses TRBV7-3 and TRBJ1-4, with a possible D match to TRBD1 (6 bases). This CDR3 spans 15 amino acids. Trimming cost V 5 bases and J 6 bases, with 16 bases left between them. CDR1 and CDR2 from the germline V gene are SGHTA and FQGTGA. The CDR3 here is CASSRQNREYEKLFF. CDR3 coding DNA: TGTGCCAGCAGCCGCCAAAACAGGGAGTATGAAAAACTGTTTTTT.

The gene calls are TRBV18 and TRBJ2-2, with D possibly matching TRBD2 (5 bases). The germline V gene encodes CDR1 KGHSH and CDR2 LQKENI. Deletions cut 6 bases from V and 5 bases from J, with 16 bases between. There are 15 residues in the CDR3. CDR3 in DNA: TGTGCCAGCTCCGAGAGGGAGCCGACAACCGGGGAGCTGTTTTTT. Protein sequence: CASSEREPTTGELFF. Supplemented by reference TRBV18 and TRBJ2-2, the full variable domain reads NAGVMQNPRHLVRRRGQEARLRCSPMKGHSHVYWYRQLPEEGLKFMVYLQKENIIDESGMPKERFSAEFPKEGPSILRIQQVVRGDSAAYFCASSEREPTTGELFFGEGSRLTVL.

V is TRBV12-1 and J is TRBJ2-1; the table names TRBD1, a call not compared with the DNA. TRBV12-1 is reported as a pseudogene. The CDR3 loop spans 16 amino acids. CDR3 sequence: CASSFEDRESYNEQFF. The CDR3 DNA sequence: TGTGCCAGCAGCTTTGAGGACAGGGAATCCTACAATGAGCAGTTCTTC.

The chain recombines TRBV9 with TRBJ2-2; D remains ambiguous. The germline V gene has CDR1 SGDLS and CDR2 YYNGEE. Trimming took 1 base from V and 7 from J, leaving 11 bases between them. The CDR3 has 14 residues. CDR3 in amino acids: CASSVLEVGGELFF. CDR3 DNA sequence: TGTGCCAGCAGCGTACTCGAGGTTGGCGGGGAGCTGTTTTTT.

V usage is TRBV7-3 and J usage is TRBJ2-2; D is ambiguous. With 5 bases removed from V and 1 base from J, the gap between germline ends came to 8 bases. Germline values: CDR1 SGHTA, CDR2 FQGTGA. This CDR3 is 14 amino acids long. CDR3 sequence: CASSPQGNTGELFF. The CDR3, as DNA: TGTGCCAGCAGCCCGCAAGGGAACACCGGGGAGCTGTTTTTT.

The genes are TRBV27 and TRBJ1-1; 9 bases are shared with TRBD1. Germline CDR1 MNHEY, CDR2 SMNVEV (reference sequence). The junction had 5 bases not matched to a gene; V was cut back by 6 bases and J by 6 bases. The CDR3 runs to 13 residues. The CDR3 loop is CASSLDRGSEAFF. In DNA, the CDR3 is TGTGCCAGCAGCCTTGACAGGGGGTCTGAAGCTTTCTTT.

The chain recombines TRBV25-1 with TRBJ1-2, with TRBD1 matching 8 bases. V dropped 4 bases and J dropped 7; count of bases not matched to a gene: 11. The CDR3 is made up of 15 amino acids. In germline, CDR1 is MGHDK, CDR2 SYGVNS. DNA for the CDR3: TGTGCCAGCAGTGGCCCTGGGGAGGACAGGGTTGGCTACACCTTC. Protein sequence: CASSGPGEDRVGYTF.

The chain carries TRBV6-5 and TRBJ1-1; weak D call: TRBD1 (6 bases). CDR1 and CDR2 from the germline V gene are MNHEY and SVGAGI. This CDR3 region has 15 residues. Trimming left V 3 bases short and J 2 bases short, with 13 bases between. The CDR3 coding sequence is TGTGCCAGCAGTTATACCGGACAGTACAACACTGAAGCTTTCTTT. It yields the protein CASSYTGQYNTEAFF.

The CDR3 loop reads CASSEGLDNNEQFF. As DNA, the CDR3 is TGTGCCAGCAGTGAAGGTCTAGATAACAATGAGCAGTTCTTC. The rearrangement uses TRBV6-4 and TRBJ2-1; no definite D call. Germline V gene lookup returns CDR1 MRHNA and CDR2 SNTAGT. The CDR3 spans 14 residues. Deletions cut 3 bases from V and 5 bases from J, with 11 bases between.

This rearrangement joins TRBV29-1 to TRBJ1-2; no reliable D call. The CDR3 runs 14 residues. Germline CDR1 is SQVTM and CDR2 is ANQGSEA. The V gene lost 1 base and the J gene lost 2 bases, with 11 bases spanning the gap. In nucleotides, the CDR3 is TGCAGCGTTGAAGGGGAGTCAGCCAACTATGGCTACACCTTC. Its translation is CSVEGESANYGYTF.

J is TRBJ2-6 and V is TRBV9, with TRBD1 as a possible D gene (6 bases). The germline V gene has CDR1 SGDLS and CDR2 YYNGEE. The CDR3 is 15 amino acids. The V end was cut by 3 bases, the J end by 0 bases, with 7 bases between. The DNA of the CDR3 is TGTGCCAGCAGCGCCAGGGGCTCTGGGGCCAACGTCCTGACTTTC. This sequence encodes CASSARGSGANVLTF.

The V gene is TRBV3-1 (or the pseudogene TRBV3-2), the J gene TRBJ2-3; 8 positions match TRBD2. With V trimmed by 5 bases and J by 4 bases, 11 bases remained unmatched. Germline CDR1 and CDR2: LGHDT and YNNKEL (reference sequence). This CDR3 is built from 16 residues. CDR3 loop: CASSGRPGGRADTQYF. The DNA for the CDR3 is TGTGCCAGCAGCGGTAGACCGGGGGGGCGGGCAGATACGCAGTATTTT.

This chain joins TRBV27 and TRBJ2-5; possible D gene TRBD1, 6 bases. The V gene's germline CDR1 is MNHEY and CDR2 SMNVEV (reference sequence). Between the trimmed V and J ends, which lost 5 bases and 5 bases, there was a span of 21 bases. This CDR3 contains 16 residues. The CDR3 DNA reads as TGTGCCAGCAGTCCATTTGGGGGCAGGGGCGAGGAGACCCAGTACTTC. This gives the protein CASSPFGGRGEETQYF.

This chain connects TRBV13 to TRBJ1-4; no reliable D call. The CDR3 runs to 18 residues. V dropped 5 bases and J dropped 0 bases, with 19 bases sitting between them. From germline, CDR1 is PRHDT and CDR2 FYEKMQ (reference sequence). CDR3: CASSQSGGLTATNEKLFF. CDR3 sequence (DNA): TGTGCCAGCAGCCAATCGGGAGGGTTAACGGCAACTAATGAAAAACTGTTTTTT. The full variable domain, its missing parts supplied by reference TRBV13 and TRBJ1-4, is AAGVIQSPRHLIKEKRETATLKCYPIPRHDTVYWYQQGPGQDPQFLISFYEKMQSDKGSIPDRFSAQQFSDYHSELNMSSLELGDSALYFCASSQSGGLTATNEKLFFGSGTQLSVL.